Given below is one T cell receptor (beta chain) in context. This sample was included in a study of blood T cell repertoires in COVID-19. Whole-study context: Acute and convalescent COVID-19 specimens originated in the United States, Italy and Spain. Nucleic acid was either cDNA or gDNA, and it came from T cells, B-cell-depleted T cells, or PBMCs.

This CDR3 is built from 14 residues. V dropped 0 bases and J dropped 4 bases, with 10 bases sitting between them. CDR1 SGHRS and CDR2 YFSETQ come from the germline V gene. Authors' methods: Estimated nucleated cell counts came from reference gene primer amplification. The repertoire was sequenced with immunoSEQ multiplex PCR; TCRdb's copy has only in-frame clones and lacks some. Clone size and the V and J calls come from that table; the DNA yielded D and trimming. The sample records approximately 80,000 clones, more than 75% being singletons. What was sequenced was peripheral blood. This clonotype was sampled from a man aged 35 to 55 with acute or convalescent COVID-19. The genes are TRBV5-1 and TRBJ2-5; TRBD1 might be the D (5 bases). The CDR3: CASSLEGAGETQYF. Written as DNA, the CDR3 is TGCGCCAGCAGCTTGGAAGGGGCAGGAGAGACCCAGTACTTC. Filled out from reference TRBV5-1 and TRBJ2-5, the complete variable domain reads KAGVTQTPRYLIKTRGQQVTLSCSPISGHRSVSWYQQTPGQGLQFLFEYFSETQRNKGNFPGRFSGRQFSNSRSEMNVSTLELGDSALYLCASSLEGAGETQYFGPGTRLLVL.